The 29 T cell receptor beta chains below come from one sample, sequenced in a study of OX40 agonist ivuxolimab in advanced cancers. The table came from immunoSEQ multiplex PCR; TCRdb's copy has only in-frame clones and leaves some out. This sample yields about 110,000 clones, of which roughly 90% are seen a single time; around 0.64% belongs to the top ten. The sequences come from CD4+ or CD8+ T cells sorted from blood, collected in a trial of the OX40 agonist ivuxolimab. These receptors all come from an adult with an advanced solid tumor such as melanoma, head and neck, liver or kidney cancer.

The chain is built from TRBV6-1 and TRBJ1-2; D unclear. V lost 5 bases, J lost 5 bases, and 3 bases lay in between. The CDR3 spans 10 residues. Germline-derived CDR1 and CDR2 are MNHNS and SASEGT. CDR3: CASSLYGYTF. The DNA for the CDR3 is TGTGCCAGCAGTCTATATGGCTACACCTTC.

The gene calls are TRBV2 and TRBJ2-7; D might be TRBD2 (6 bases). Germline assignment: CDR1 SNHLY and CDR2 FYNNEI. There are 12 residues in the CDR3. Trimming removed 10 bases from V and 0 bases from J, with 10 bases in between. The DNA of the CDR3 is TGTGCCATGGGGGGTCCCTCCTACGAGCAGTACTTC. The encoded protein is CAMGGPSYEQYF.

V and J are TRBV2 and TRBJ2-3; D is undetermined. The CDR3 extends over 12 amino acids. The V gene's germline CDR1 is SNHLY and CDR2 FYNNEI. The germline V and J ends were trimmed by 7 bases and 4 bases, with 9 bases remaining between them. CDR3 in DNA: TGTGCCAGCAAATTTGGAGCAGATACGCAGTATTTT. Its translation: CASKFGADTQYF.

A single count supports this clone. The chain couples TRBV6-5 to TRBJ2-7; 8 bases agree with TRBD1. CDR1 and CDR2 (germline): MNHEY, SVGAGI. The CDR3 has 15 residues. Losses at the gene ends were 5 bases for V and 0 bases for J; bases not matched to a gene: 6. CDR3 sequence reads: CASSKPGQVSYEQYF. The CDR3 nucleotides read TGTGCCAGCAGTAAGCCGGGACAGGTCTCCTACGAGCAGTACTTC.

V gene TRBV30 combines with J gene TRBJ2-3; D tentatively fits TRBD1 or TRBD2 (5 bases each). Per the germline V gene, CDR1 is GTSNPN and CDR2 is SVGIG (reference sequence). V was clipped by 5 bases and J by 2 bases, with 8 bases between them. The CDR3 sequence is 12 residues long. CDR3 sequence: CAWVGTTDTQYF. The CDR3 DNA follows: TGTGCCTGGGTGGGGACCACAGATACGCAGTATTTT.

The gene calls are TRBV5-1 and TRBJ1-1; D gene ambiguous. CDR3 length: 14 amino acids. CDR1 and CDR2 from the germline V gene are SGHRS and YFSETQ. Trimming removed 4 bases at V and 1 base at J, with 11 bases between. The CDR3 is CASSDGGQNTEAFF. CDR3 nucleotide sequence: TGCGCCAGCAGCGATGGTGGGCAGAACACTGAAGCTTTCTTT.

This chain connects TRBV19 to TRBJ2-5; D may correspond to TRBD1 or TRBD2 (6 bases each). The CDR3 is made up of 14 amino acids. Between the trimmed V and J ends, which lost 3 bases and 5 bases, there was a span of 13 bases. Germline V lookup: CDR1 LNHDA, CDR2 SQIVND (reference sequence). Here the CDR3 DNA reads TGTGCCAGTAGTATCTTCGGGGGCCGGGAGACCCAGTACTTC. Translation gives CASSIFGGRETQYF.

The chain combines TRBV11-2 with TRBJ1-4, with D perhaps matching TRBD1 (5 bases). The germline gives CDR1 SGHAT, CDR2 FQNNGV. The CDR3 is 17 amino acids. V lost 2 bases to trimming and J lost 8 bases, with 21 bases between them. This chain's CDR3 is CASSLNSGQGIGEKLFF. For the CDR3, the DNA is TGTGCCAGCAGCTTAAACTCAGGCCAGGGCATTGGGGAAAAACTGTTTTTT.

This chain uses TRBV19 with TRBJ2-3, with TRBD1 as a possible D gene (7 bases). CDR1 is LNHDA and CDR2 is SQIVND in the germline V gene (reference sequence). The CDR3 length is 16 residues. Trimming took off 4 bases at V and 1 base at J, with 15 bases between the two ends. As DNA, the CDR3 is TGTGCCAGTAGTAGAGGAGGGGGCTCTGGCACAGATACGCAGTATTTT. Translating gives CASSRGGGSGTDTQYF.

The chain has TRBV6-1 and TRBJ2-1, with TRBD2 matching over 8 bases. Germline V gene sequence: CDR1 MNHNS, CDR2 SASEGT. This CDR3 contains 15 residues. With V trimmed by 6 bases and J by 4 bases, 8 bases remained unmatched. The CDR3 sequence is CASRPPGGVYNEQFF. CDR3 nucleotide sequence: TGTGCCAGCAGGCCTCCGGGGGGGGTTTACAATGAGCAGTTCTTC.

V usage is TRBV5-1 and J usage is TRBJ2-7; 8 bases are shared with TRBD2. CDR3 length equals 13 residues. The V gene's germline CDR1 is SGHRS and CDR2 YFSETQ. Germline trimming cut 5 bases from V and 4 bases from J; bases unmatched to any gene: 5. The CDR3 DNA reads TGCGCCAGCAGGAGCGGGAGTGGGTACGAGCAGTACTTC. This sequence encodes CASRSGSGYEQYF.

This clone turned up a few times. The rearrangement uses TRBV19 and TRBJ2-3; maybe TRBD1 (6 bases). CDR1 LNHDA and CDR2 SQIVND come from the germline V gene (reference sequence). The CDR3 loop spans 16 amino acids. Deletions cut 3 bases from V and 6 bases from J, with 19 bases between. The CDR3 protein is CASSMVQGFQGDTQYF. In DNA, the CDR3 is TGTGCCAGTAGTATGGTTCAAGGGTTCCAGGGGGATACGCAGTATTTT.

The chain is built from TRBV7-3 and TRBJ2-3; tentative D call: TRBD1 (6 bases). The ends were cut back, 5 bases at V and 3 bases at J, with 15 bases in the middle. This CDR3 has 15 amino acids. The germline V gene has CDR1 SGHTA and CDR2 FQGTGA. The CDR3 DNA is TGTGCCAGCAGCCTGGGGGCGGGTGGGACAGATACGCAGTATTTT. Protein: CASSLGAGGTDTQYF.

The chain carries TRBV6-1 and TRBJ1-5; D uncertain. Per the germline V gene, CDR1 is MNHNS and CDR2 is SASEGT. The CDR3 covers 14 residues. V lost 8 bases and J 3 bases, leaving 14 bases between the germline ends. Here the CDR3 DNA reads TGTGCCAGCTCATTGACCCTAATCAATCAGCCCCAGCATTTT. The encoded protein is CASSLTLINQPQHF.

This clone was observed a single time. This chain connects TRBV7-2 to TRBJ2-7, with unresolved D. Trimming took off 5 bases at V and 3 bases at J, with 14 bases between the two ends. Germline V CDR1 and CDR2: SGHTA, FQGNSA. The CDR3 is 14 residues long. The CDR3 is CASSPNGPFYEQYF. In DNA, the CDR3 is TGTGCCAGCAGCCCCAACGGGCCGTTCTACGAGCAGTACTTC.

This clone was recorded a few times. V gene TRBV7-9 combines with J gene TRBJ1-2; no clear D. Germline CDR1 is SEHNR and CDR2 is FQNEAQ (reference sequence). V was trimmed by 1 base and J by 3 bases, leaving 6 bases between them. There are 13 residues in the CDR3. CDR3 protein: CASSLGADYGYTF. Written as DNA, the CDR3 is TGTGCCAGCAGCTTAGGGGCAGACTATGGCTACACCTTC.

The chain carries TRBV7-2 and TRBJ2-2, with D possibly being TRBD2 (5 bases). The length of the CDR3 is 16 residues. Germline lookup yields CDR1 SGHTA and CDR2 FQGNSA. V was shortened by 1 base and J by 6 bases, with 15 bases between the two germline ends. The CDR3 is CASSLGGRGGAGELFF. The CDR3 DNA is TGTGCCAGCAGCTTAGGCGGTCGGGGTGGGGCCGGGGAGCTGTTTTTT.

The chain joins TRBV27 to TRBJ2-7, with D uncertain. CDR1 MNHEY and CDR2 SMNVEV come from the germline V gene (reference sequence). The ends were cut back, 4 bases at V and 2 bases at J, with 9 bases in the middle. The CDR3 has 13 residues. The CDR3 DNA sequence: TGTGCCAGCAGTTCCGTTTCGACCTACGAGCAGTACTTC. It yields the protein CASSSVSTYEQYF.

The J gene is TRBJ1-4, the V gene TRBV5-5, with D maybe TRBD1 (5 bases). CDR3 length equals 13 residues. Germline loops: CDR1 SGHKS, CDR2 YYEKEE (reference sequence). The germline V and J ends were trimmed by 3 bases and 10 bases, with 13 bases remaining between them. CDR3 residues: CASSWGDLGKLFF. In DNA, the CDR3 is TGTGCCAGCAGCTGGGGGGACTTGGGAAAACTGTTTTTT. Variable domain in full (rest from reference TRBV5-5 and TRBJ1-4): DAGVTQSPTHLIKTRGQQVTLRCSPISGHKSVSWYQQVLGQGPQFIFQYYEKEERGRGNFPDRFSARQFPNYSSELNVNALLLGDSALYLCASSWGDLGKLFFGSGTQLSVL.

The chain has TRBV4-1 and TRBJ2-1; 10 nucleotides line up with TRBD2. The CDR3 contains 16 residues. V shed 6 bases, J shed 9 bases, and the junction held 14 bases outside the gene matches. Germline-derived CDR1 and CDR2 are MGHRA and YSYEKL. The CDR3 coding sequence is TGCGCCAGCAGTGGAAGCGGGGGGGCCCTTCACGGTGAGCAGTTCTTC. Amino acids: CASSGSGGALHGEQFF.

This clone was found once. V and J are TRBV11-2 and TRBJ1-1, with D perhaps matching TRBD1 (6 bases). CDR3 length equals 16 residues. V lost 5 bases, J lost 0 bases, and 16 bases lay in between. CDR1 and CDR2 from the germline V gene are SGHAT and FQNNGV. The chain's CDR3 is CASSLGGGIMNTEAFF. The CDR3 DNA sequence: TGTGCCAGCAGCCTGGGGGGCGGGATCATGAACACTGAAGCTTTCTTT.

V gene TRBV7-6 combines with J gene TRBJ1-1; D not certain. The V end lost 2 bases, the J end lost 1 base, and 8 bases lay between the germline ends. Germline V CDR1 and CDR2: SGHVS, FNYEAQ. The length of the CDR3 is 14 residues. This chain's CDR3 is CASSLSGENTEAFF. As DNA, the CDR3 is TGTGCCAGCAGCTTAAGCGGAGAGAACACTGAAGCTTTCTTT.

This clone was detected only once. The gene calls are TRBV30 and TRBJ2-7; 11 bases match TRBD1. Germline V gene data show CDR1 as GTSNPN and CDR2 as SVGIG (reference sequence). The CDR3 extends over 12 amino acids. J lost 4 bases, V lost 5 bases, and 1 base had no gene match. The CDR3 spells CAWGQGAYEQYF. CDR3 nucleotide sequence: TGTGCCTGGGGACAGGGGGCATACGAGCAGTACTTC.

The chain carries TRBV6-5 and TRBJ1-2; D gene uncertain. The CDR3 extends over 15 amino acids. Deletions cut 7 bases from V and 8 bases from J, with 23 bases between. Germline CDR1 reads MNHEY; CDR2 reads SVGAGI. The DNA of the CDR3 is TGTGCCAGCATCATTCCGGAACCTCTAAGAGGCGGCTACACCTTC. This translates into CASIIPEPLRGGYTF.

This clone was seen a single time. The rearrangement links TRBV10-2 to TRBJ2-3; 13 bases agree with TRBD2. V lost 7 bases, J lost 0 bases, and 4 bases stayed unmatched. The CDR3 consists of 16 residues. The germline gives CDR1 WSHSY, CDR2 SAAADI. In nucleotides, the CDR3 is TGCGCCAGCAATAGACTAGCGGGGGGTAGCACAGATACGCAGTATTTT. Its protein product is CASNRLAGGSTDTQYF.

The J gene is TRBJ2-1, the V gene TRBV9, with 9 bases lining up with TRBD2. V lost 3 bases and J lost 7; bases outside the gene matches: 11. This CDR3 contains 16 residues. CDR1 and CDR2 from the germline V gene are SGDLS and YYNGEE. CDR3 region: CASSALAGVTWNEQFF. The CDR3 DNA follows: TGTGCCAGCAGCGCCTTAGCGGGAGTAACTTGGAATGAGCAGTTCTTC.

The rearrangement joins TRBV9 to TRBJ2-7; 8 positions agree with TRBD1. Trimming cost V 3 bases and J 1 base; bases outside gene matches: 6. CDR1 is SGDLS, CDR2 YYNGEE, per germline. This CDR3 spans 15 amino acids. The CDR3 protein is CASSDGQGGSYEQYF. DNA for the CDR3: TGTGCCAGCAGCGACGGACAGGGTGGGTCCTACGAGCAGTACTTC.

The CDR3 reads CASSEWGQANQPQHF. DNA for the CDR3: TGTGCCAGCAGCGAATGGGGACAGGCAAATCAGCCCCAGCATTTT. The gene calls are TRBV7-2 and TRBJ1-5; 8 positions agree with TRBD1. V shed 5 bases, J shed 4 bases, and the junction held 7 bases outside the gene matches. CDR1 is SGHTA and CDR2 is FQGNSA in the germline V gene. The CDR3 runs 15 residues. The full variable domain, rest sourced from reference TRBV7-2 and TRBJ1-5, is GAGVSQSPSNKVTEKGKDVELRCDPISGHTALYWYRQSLGQGLEFLIYFQGNSAPDKSGLPSDRFSAERTGGSVSTLTIQRTQQEDSAVYLCASSEWGQANQPQHFGDGTRLSIL.

This chain's CDR3 is CASSEPGTDTQYF. The CDR3 nucleotides read TGTGCCAGCAGTGAGCCTGGCACAGATACGCAGTATTTT. The chain carries TRBV6-1 and TRBJ2-3; the D is unclear. Germline assignment: CDR1 MNHNS and CDR2 SASEGT. This CDR3 is 13 amino acids long. The ends were cut back, 3 bases at V and 1 base at J, with 5 bases in the middle.